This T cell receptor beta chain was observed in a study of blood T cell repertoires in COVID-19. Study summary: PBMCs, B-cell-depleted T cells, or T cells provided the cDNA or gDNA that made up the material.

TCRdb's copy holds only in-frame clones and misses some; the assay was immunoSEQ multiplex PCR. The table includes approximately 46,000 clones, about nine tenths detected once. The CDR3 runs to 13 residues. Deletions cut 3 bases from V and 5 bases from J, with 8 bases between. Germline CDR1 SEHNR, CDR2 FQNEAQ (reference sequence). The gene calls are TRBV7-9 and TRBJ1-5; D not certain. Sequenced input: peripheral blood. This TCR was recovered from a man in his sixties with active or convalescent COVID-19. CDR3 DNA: TGTGCCAGCAGCTTCAGCGTAGATCAGCCCCAGCATTTT. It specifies CASSFSVDQPQHF.